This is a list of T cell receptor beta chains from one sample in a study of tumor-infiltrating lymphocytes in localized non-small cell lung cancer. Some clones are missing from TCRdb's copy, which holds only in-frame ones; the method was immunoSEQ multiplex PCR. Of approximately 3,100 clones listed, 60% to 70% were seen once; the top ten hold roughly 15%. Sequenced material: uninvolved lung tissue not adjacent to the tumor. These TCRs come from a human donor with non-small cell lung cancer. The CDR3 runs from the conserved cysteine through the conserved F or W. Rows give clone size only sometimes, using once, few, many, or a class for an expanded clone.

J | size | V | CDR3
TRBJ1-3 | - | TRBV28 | CASNGPATGNTIYF
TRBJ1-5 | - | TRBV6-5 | CASSPTGGQPQHF
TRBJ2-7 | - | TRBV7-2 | CASSLVAQGVYEQYF
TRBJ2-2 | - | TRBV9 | CASSVGPSTGELFF
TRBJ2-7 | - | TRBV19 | CASSIQVAYEQYF
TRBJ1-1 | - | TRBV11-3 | CASSFDRGTEAFF
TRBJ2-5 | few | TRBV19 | CASEGETQYF
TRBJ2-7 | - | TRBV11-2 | CASSLDLGGAGVYEQYF
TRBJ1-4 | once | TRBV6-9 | CASSYSDTTNEKLFF
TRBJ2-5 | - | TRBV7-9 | CASSFTGEETQYF
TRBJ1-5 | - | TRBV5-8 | CASSLGVGQPQHF
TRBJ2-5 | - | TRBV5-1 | CASSLSLPDEETQYF
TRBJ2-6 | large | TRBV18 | CASLPAGRSGANVLTF
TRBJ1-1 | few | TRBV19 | CASSIWGLDTEAFF
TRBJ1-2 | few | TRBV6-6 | CAISGDSRNYGYTF
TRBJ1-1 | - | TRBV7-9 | CASSLGQGAGMNTEAFF
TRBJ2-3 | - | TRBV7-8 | CASSLALYRGADTQYF
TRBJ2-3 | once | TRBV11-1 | CASSQGLAGVTDTQYF
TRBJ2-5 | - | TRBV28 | CASSVRGGTQYF
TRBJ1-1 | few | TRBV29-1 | CSVASGSTEAFF
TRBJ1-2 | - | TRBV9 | CASSPRDRPNYGYTF
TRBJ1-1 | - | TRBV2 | CAGNSLPGTEAFF
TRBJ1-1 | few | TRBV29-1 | CSVVSGLMNTEAFF
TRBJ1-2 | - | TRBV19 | CASSGTVFYGYTF
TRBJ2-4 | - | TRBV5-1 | CASSLDGQGQNIQYF
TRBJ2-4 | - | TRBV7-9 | CASSGGGTKNIQYF
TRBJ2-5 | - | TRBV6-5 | CASSYEQGARETQYF
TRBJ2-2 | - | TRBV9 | CASSVGQGANTGELFF
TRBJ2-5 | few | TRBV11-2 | CASSLASGIQETQYF
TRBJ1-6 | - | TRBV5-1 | CASSLMLDGAPLHF
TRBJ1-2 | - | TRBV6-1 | CAPGAGGGYTF
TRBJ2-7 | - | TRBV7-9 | CASTPGHSYEQYF
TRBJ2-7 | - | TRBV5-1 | CASSSHYNSYEQYF
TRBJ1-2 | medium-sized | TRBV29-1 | CSVETGGPYGYTF
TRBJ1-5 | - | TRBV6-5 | CASNPGGTNQPQHF
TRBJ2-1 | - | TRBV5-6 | CASSEGDRAYNEQFF
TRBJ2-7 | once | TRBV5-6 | CASSSVRERGNYEQYF
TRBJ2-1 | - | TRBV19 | CASSLSGTSEHEQFF
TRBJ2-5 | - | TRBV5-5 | CASSFGHLEETQYF
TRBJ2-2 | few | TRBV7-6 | CASSSSLAGGGTGELFF